The 23 T cell receptor beta chains presented below share a single source sample, sequenced in a study of blood T cell repertoires in COVID-19. The table came from immunoSEQ multiplex PCR; TCRdb's copy has only in-frame clones and leaves some out. The data hold about 440,000 clones, with roughly 91% observed a single time. The specimen sequenced was PBMCs or T cells enriched from blood (not recorded which). The receptors come from a man between 18 and 35 years old who had recovered from COVID-19.

In this sample, this clone turned up once. The chain joins TRBV20-1 to TRBJ2-5; D is undetermined. V gave up 3 bases and J gave up 1 base, with 6 bases separating them. CDR3 length: 12 amino acids. Germline V gene sequence: CDR1 DFQATT, CDR2 SNEGSKA (reference sequence). CDR3 DNA: TGCAGTGCTAGTTTTCTCCAAGAGACCCAGTACTTC. It translates to CSASFLQETQYF.

The chain couples TRBV27 to TRBJ1-5; the D gene is possibly TRBD1 (6 bases). V lost 2 bases and J lost 6, with 11 bases in between. CDR1 is MNHEY, CDR2 SMNVEV, per germline (reference sequence). The CDR3 has 14 residues. The CDR3 sequence: CASSLAARGQPQHF. The CDR3 bases are TGTGCCAGCAGTTTAGCGGCCAGGGGTCAGCCCCAGCATTTT.

The chain has TRBV21-1 and TRBJ2-7; the D call TRBD2 from the table was never checked on the DNA. TRBV21-1 is annotated as a pseudogene. The length of the CDR3 is 16 residues. The CDR3 loop reads CASSKWDGSRSYEQYF. In nucleotides, the CDR3 is TGTGCCAGCAGCAAATGGGACGGGAGTAGGTCCTACGAGCAGTACTTC.

V is TRBV27 and J is TRBJ1-2; D gene unclear. Germline-derived CDR1 and CDR2 are MNHEY and SMNVEV (reference sequence). The CDR3 is 13 residues long. V lost 8 bases and J 4 bases, leaving 14 bases between the germline ends. In DNA form, the CDR3 reads TGTGCCAGCCGGCCATCGGGGTCCTATGGCTACACCTTC. This translates into CASRPSGSYGYTF.

This clone was found a few times. The J gene is TRBJ1-2, the V gene TRBV5-6; perhaps TRBD1 as D (6 bases). Trimming pared 3 bases from V and 4 bases from J, leaving 16 bases between. The CDR3 spans 15 residues. From germline, CDR1 is SGHDT and CDR2 YYEEEE. In nucleotides, the CDR3 is TGTGCCAGCAGCTCGGTATTTACAGGGAGCTATGGCTACACCTTC. Translated, it gives CASSSVFTGSYGYTF.

This clone has a handful of counts. The rearrangement links TRBV27 to TRBJ2-1; D is perhaps TRBD1 (6 bases). In germline, CDR1 is MNHEY, CDR2 SMNVEV (reference sequence). The V and J ends lost 3 bases and 4 bases respectively, with 13 bases between them. This CDR3 is built from 15 residues. The CDR3 reads CASSLSAGVYNEQFF. DNA of the CDR3: TGTGCCAGCAGTTTGTCCGCAGGGGTTTACAATGAGCAGTTCTTC.

The chain uses TRBV20-1 and TRBJ1-2; TRBD1 is a possible D gene (6 bases). Germline V CDR1 and CDR2: DFQATT, SNEGSKA (reference sequence). The ends were cut back, 3 bases at V and 8 bases at J, with 13 bases in the middle. This CDR3 is 12 amino acids long. CDR3 sequence (DNA): TGCAGTGCTAGTTGGGGGCGCAGGGGCTACACCTTC. Protein sequence: CSASWGRRGYTF.

The chain joins TRBV7-2 to TRBJ2-1; a weak D match, TRBD2 (5 bases). CDR1 SGHTA and CDR2 FQGNSA come from the germline V gene. The germline V and J ends were trimmed by 2 bases and 8 bases, with 16 bases remaining between them. The CDR3 contains 15 residues. CDR3 region: CASSLIREGWYEQFF. CDR3 sequence (DNA): TGTGCCAGCAGCTTAATCCGGGAAGGTTGGTATGAGCAGTTCTTC. Full variable domain (outside the CDR3, taken from reference TRBV7-2 and TRBJ2-1): GAGVSQSPSNKVTEKGKDVELRCDPISGHTALYWYRQSLGQGLEFLIYFQGNSAPDKSGLPSDRFSAERTGGSVSTLTIQRTQQEDSAVYLCASSLIREGWYEQFFGPGTRLTVL.

This chain joins TRBV29-1 and TRBJ1-1, with no clear D. From germline, CDR1 is SQVTM and CDR2 ANQGSEA. This CDR3 region has 12 residues. DNA of the CDR3: TGCACCGCGGAAAGATGGAGCGCTGAAGCTTTCTTT. It translates to CTAERWSAEAFF.

This clone showed up just a few times. The chain links TRBV27 to TRBJ2-1; tentatively, D is TRBD2 (6 bases). The CDR3 loop spans 13 amino acids. Per the germline V gene, CDR1 is MNHEY and CDR2 is SMNVEV (reference sequence). Trimming removed 6 bases at V and 4 bases at J, with 10 bases between. CDR3 sequence reads: CASSKRAYNEQFF. For the CDR3, the DNA is TGTGCCAGCAGCAAGCGGGCATACAATGAGCAGTTCTTC.

J is TRBJ2-2 and V is TRBV30, with a tentative D call TRBD1 (6 bases). V lost 3 bases, J lost 8 bases, and 16 bases lay in between. The CDR3 runs 14 residues. Germline V gene sequence: CDR1 GTSNPN, CDR2 SVGIG (reference sequence). The CDR3 here is CAWSYGTITGELFF. The DNA for the CDR3 is TGTGCCTGGAGCTACGGGACAATTACTGGGGAGCTGTTTTTT.

The chain links TRBV2 to TRBJ2-2, with D possibly TRBD1 on 6 matching bases. V gave up 5 bases and J gave up 7 bases, with 11 bases separating them. The V gene's germline CDR1 is SNHLY and CDR2 FYNNEI. This CDR3 has 13 residues. CDR3: CASSYQGFGELFF. Written as DNA, the CDR3 is TGTGCCAGCAGTTATCAGGGGTTCGGGGAGCTGTTTTTT.

This chain connects TRBV6-5 to TRBJ2-7, with D perhaps TRBD1 (5 bases). V was clipped by 7 bases and J by 3 bases, with 10 bases between them. The V gene's germline CDR1 is MNHEY and CDR2 SVGAGI. CDR3 length: 12 residues. The CDR3 DNA follows: TGTGCCAGCAATACAGGTATCTACGAGCAGTACTTC. Translating it yields CASNTGIYEQYF.

The chain links TRBV5-4 to TRBJ1-2; TRBD1 is a possible D gene (5 bases). CDR1 and CDR2 (germline): SGHNT, YYREEE (reference sequence). The V gene lost 4 bases and the J gene lost 1 base, with 11 bases spanning the gap. This CDR3 has 14 amino acids. CDR3: CASSPRQRNYGYTF. CDR3 bases: TGTGCCAGCAGCCCCCGACAGCGTAACTATGGCTACACCTTC.

The table lists this clone with a count of one. The CDR3 sequence is CATSRAGQGGATEQYF. As DNA, the CDR3 is TGTGCCACCAGCAGAGCGGGGCAGGGAGGAGCAACCGAGCAGTACTTC. The J gene is TRBJ2-7, the V gene TRBV15; TRBD2 might be the D (6 bases). The CDR3 is 16 amino acids. Between the trimmed V and J ends, which lost 1 base and 6 bases, there was a span of 19 bases. Looked up from germline, CDR1 is LNHNV and CDR2 is YYDKDF (reference sequence).

This clone showed up just once. This rearrangement joins TRBV19 to TRBJ2-5; 8 bases fit TRBD1. V trimming: 0 bases; J trimming: 4 bases; junction bases outside the gene matches: 4. The CDR3 is 15 amino acids. Germline assignment: CDR1 LNHDA and CDR2 SQIVND (reference sequence). The DNA of the CDR3 is TGTGCCAGTAGTATAGAGGACAGGGATGGAGAGACCCAGTACTTC. It translates to CASSIEDRDGETQYF.

V gene TRBV29-1 combines with J gene TRBJ1-1; the D gene is possibly TRBD1 (6 bases). With 5 bases removed from V and 0 bases from J, the gap between germline ends came to 13 bases. The CDR3 contains 14 residues. Per germline, CDR1 SQVTM and CDR2 ANQGSEA. The CDR3 protein is CSVPATGVNTEAFF. CDR3 DNA: TGCAGCGTTCCGGCGACAGGAGTGAACACTGAAGCTTTCTTT.

The chain has TRBV11-3 and TRBJ2-1; 8 bases align to TRBD2. This CDR3 spans 15 amino acids. Per germline, CDR1 SGHNT and CDR2 YENEEA. Trimming removed 1 base from V and 1 base from J; junction bases left unmatched: 0. The DNA of the CDR3 is TGTGCCAGCAGCTTAGCGGGAGGGTCCTACAATGAGCAGTTCTTC. Encoded protein: CASSLAGGSYNEQFF.

V and J are TRBV5-4 and TRBJ1-3; 9 bases map to TRBD1. Trimming took 4 bases from V and 6 from J; bases not matched to a gene: 5. This CDR3 contains 14 residues. CDR1 is SGHNT, CDR2 YYREEE, per germline (reference sequence). This CDR3 is CASSSRTGANTIYF. CDR3 nucleotides: TGTGCCAGCAGCAGTCGGACAGGGGCAAACACCATATATTTT.

The DNA of the CDR3 is TGTGCCAGCAGCCTTCGACAGGGCGCCTATAATTCACCCCTCCACTTT. Amino acid sequence: CASSLRQGAYNSPLHF. The chain joins TRBV7-2 to TRBJ1-6, with 7 bases identical to TRBD1. V shed 5 bases and J 2 bases; nucleotides not matched to a gene: 6. The CDR3 totals 16 residues. Germline loops: CDR1 SGHTA, CDR2 FQGNSA.

The CDR3 here is CASSLGEGNEQFF. CDR3 coding DNA: TGTGCCAGCAGCTTAGGAGAGGGCAATGAGCAGTTCTTC. The chain recombines TRBV7-9 with TRBJ2-1; D perhaps matches TRBD2 (5 bases). From germline, CDR1 is SEHNR and CDR2 FQNEAQ (reference sequence). Deletions cut 1 base from V and 6 bases from J, with 7 bases between. The CDR3 runs 13 residues.

The chain has TRBV27 and TRBJ1-2; D perhaps matches TRBD1 (6 bases). Trimming shortened V by 3 bases and J by 6 bases, and 11 bases separated the two germline ends. Per the germline V gene, CDR1 is MNHEY and CDR2 is SMNVEV (reference sequence). This CDR3 contains 13 residues. This chain's CDR3 is CASSFGQSHGYTF. The CDR3 bases are TGTGCCAGCAGTTTCGGACAGAGTCATGGCTACACCTTC.

This rearrangement joins TRBV5-4 to TRBJ1-2, with TRBD1 identical over 8 bases. The germline V gene encodes CDR1 SGHNT and CDR2 YYREEE (reference sequence). The CDR3 is made up of 13 amino acids. Trimming removed 4 bases from V and 8 bases from J; junction bases left unmatched: 7. The CDR3 sequence: CASSVDRVGGYTF. CDR3 DNA: TGTGCCAGCAGCGTGGACAGGGTAGGAGGCTACACCTTC.